These T cell receptor beta chains were read from a single sample in a study of blood T cell repertoires in COVID-19. Generated by immunoSEQ multiplex PCR, the TCRdb table keeps only in-frame clones and is missing some. The sample has 120,000 to 150,000 clones; around 87% are singletons. Sequenced input: peripheral blood. Receptors were obtained from a man older than 75 with acute or convalescent COVID-19. The conserved cysteine and the conserved F or W are not part of the CDR3 here. Clone sizes are given selectively: once, few, many, or a class where the clone is expanded.

abundance | v_gene | CDR3aa
. | TRBV5-1 | ASSLDRAGDPQY
. | TRBV3-1/TRBV3-2 | ASNSGRAINEQF
. | TRBV3-1/TRBV3-2 | ASSPQGARETQY
. | TRBV30 | AWNVRWAETQY
. | TRBV19 | ASSIARLIKRSYEQY
. | TRBV5-1 | ASSFGTPYGYT
few | TRBV12-3/TRBV12-4 | ASSLTDSYEQY
. | TRBV2 | ASSGTGFANQPQH
. | TRBV12-3/TRBV12-4 | ASSPGQGYEQY
. | TRBV6-4 | ASSASGRATDTQY
. | TRBV19 | ATTDGAGGLTDTQY
few | TRBV7-9 | ASSLVSQTGGSYEQY
. | TRBV5-1 | ASSLEGSGNTIY
. | TRBV12-5 | ASGWQGRTEAF
. | TRBV18 | ASSTGFAEAF
. | TRBV5-1 | ASSRDREGEQY
. | TRBV5-1 | ASSLTLSGNTIY
. | TRBV5-5 | ASSLGTGARVWL
. | TRBV6-5 | ASSSINVGSSPLH
. | TRBV2 | ASTAEGGVYYEQY
. | TRBV5-5 | ASSWGPGVEQF
. | TRBV28 | ASSLTGAGANVLT
. | TRBV6-5 | ASRQAGVNEQF
. | TRBV10-2 | ASTGRAYSPLH
. | TRBV29-1 | SGYTGNGYT
. | TRBV4-1 | ASSQRDSFPADTQY
. | TRBV19 | ASSPGGIDTQY
. | TRBV5-1 | ASSSPGQGTDTQY
. | TRBV6-5 | ASSYSFSSSYEQY
. | TRBV5-1 | ASSWAGNNYEQY
. | TRBV2 | ASREDSQPQH
few | TRBV11-2 | ASSLVVGQGAGETQY
. | TRBV7-2 | ASSSRTSGSVDTQY
. | TRBV28 | ASSRLGQGRDSPLH
few | TRBV7-2 | ASSLYDQPQH
. | TRBV7-9 | ASSLNAQPQH
. | TRBV29-1 | SVRGGWNEQF
. | TRBV3-1/TRBV3-2 | ASSDRELGYSGYT
. | TRBV6-2/TRBV6-3 | ASSVRQGAEAF
. | TRBV9 | ASSVVASVYNEQF
. | TRBV11-2 | ASRSTGNTEAF
. | TRBV6-2/TRBV6-3 | ASSYPSTGAVNTEAF
. | TRBV5-6 | ASSLGTRAEQY
. | TRBV5-1 | ASSLARASGSNNEQF
. | TRBV18 | ASSPATGGEEKLF
. | TRBV28 | ASSLGGWTEAF
few | TRBV6-1 | ASSDGTRNSNQPQH
. | TRBV7-8 | ASSLAGRDNEQF